One and the same sample provided the 6 T cell receptor beta chains below, sequenced in a study of T cell changes during pregnancy in multiple sclerosis (dated by TCRdb to 2018 to 2020). The protocol used for the library was the immunoSEQ multiplex PCR assay. The table comes from immuneACCESS by way of TCRdb, which keeps in-frame sequences with V and J called. Part of the clones is missing from these tables; in studies checked, under half for an unresolved V gene and the rest for unknown reasons. The sample table contains tens of thousands of clones; only one count was recorded for around 92% of them. Around 1.3% of the sample is held by the ten biggest clonotypes. Sequenced here: peripheral blood, sampled in the second trimester of pregnancy. These receptors were obtained from a female donor in good health, enrolled as a control in a pregnancy study.

This sequence joins TRBV7-2 and TRBJ2-2; D unclear. The CDR3 has 14 amino acids. CDR1 and CDR2 from the germline V gene are SGHTA and FQGNSA. V lost 1 base and J lost 4, with 7 bases in between. CDR3 in DNA: TGTGCCAGCAGCTTAGTTACGGTCACCGGGGAGCTGTTTTTT. Protein product: CASSLVTVTGELFF.

This rearrangement joins TRBV9 to TRBJ1-1; D is uncertain. The CDR3 extends over 13 amino acids. The germline gives CDR1 SGDLS, CDR2 YYNGEE. Trimming cost V 2 bases and J 4 bases, with 9 bases left between them. CDR3 nucleotides: TGTGCCAGCAGCGTTTCCCCGGGCACTGAAGCTTTCTTT. This codes for CASSVSPGTEAFF.

This chain uses TRBV19 with TRBJ2-7, with D possibly TRBD1 on 7 matching bases. Trimming took off 1 base at V and 3 bases at J, with 10 bases between the two ends. Germline V gene data show CDR1 as LNHDA and CDR2 as SQIVND (reference sequence). The CDR3 loop spans 14 amino acids. The CDR3 DNA follows: TGTGCCAGTAGTATAGGCGGGGACAGCTACGAGCAGTACTTC. The encoded protein is CASSIGGDSYEQYF.

This clone was seen a single time. The V call is TRBV19, the J call TRBJ2-3; D perhaps matches TRBD2 (6 bases). The CDR3 sequence is 14 residues long. Deletions cut 1 base from V and 7 bases from J, with 12 bases between. Germline lookup yields CDR1 LNHDA and CDR2 SQIVND (reference sequence). The CDR3 region is CASSIATGENTQYF. The DNA for the CDR3 is TGTGCCAGTAGTATAGCGACGGGGGAAAATACGCAGTATTTT.

V gene TRBV28 combines with J gene TRBJ2-3, with D possibly TRBD1 on 5 matching bases. This CDR3 is 15 amino acids long. The V and J ends lost 3 bases and 0 bases respectively, with 10 bases between them. Per the germline V gene, CDR1 is MDHEN and CDR2 is SYDVKM. CDR3 coding DNA: TGTGCCAGCAGTTTCACAGGCCCTAGCACAGATACGCAGTATTTT. Translation gives CASSFTGPSTDTQYF. The full variable domain, completed using reference TRBV28 and TRBJ2-3, is DVKVTQSSRYLVKRTGEKVFLECVQDMDHENMFWYRQDPGLGLRLIYFSYDVKMKEKGDIPEGYSVSREKKERFSLILESASTNQTSMYLCASSFTGPSTDTQYFGPGTRLTVL.

The genes are TRBV29-1 and TRBJ2-3; D is possibly TRBD1 (5 bases). CDR1 is SQVTM and CDR2 is ANQGSEA in the germline V gene. Trimming left V 4 bases short and J 5 bases short, with 22 bases between. The CDR3 has 16 amino acids. CDR3 residues: CSVGGQGLGYGDTQYF. CDR3 coding DNA: TGCAGCGTTGGAGGTCAGGGCCTGGGGTATGGAGATACGCAGTATTTT.